This T cell receptor (beta chain) was captured by sequencing in a study of shared clonotypes between healthy human individuals. Deep level was the assay's run setting. TCRdb's copy holds only in-frame clones and misses some; the assay was immunoSEQ multiplex PCR. This sample has under 150,000 clones; 55% to 80% occur once, and the top ten carry approximately 23%. Notes on the study in general: The sole specimen, blood, was sampled, and tissue repertoires likely differ. The study generally estimated greater richness for naive than memory subsets.

Comment on this clone: Its antigen is unknown.

This CDR3 contains 15 residues. Germline V lookup: CDR1 LGHNA, CDR2 YNFKEQ. The V gene lost 0 bases and the J gene lost 4 bases, with 13 bases spanning the gap. Sample: memory CD8+ T cells sorted from blood. This sample's subset: CD45RO+ cells pooled with CCR7-negative TemRA cells. V and J are TRBV4-2 and TRBJ2-7, with a tentative D call TRBD2 (5 bases). The clonotype comes from a woman in her 30s in good health. In DNA, the CDR3 is TGTGCCAGCAGCCAAGATCACGGGGAAGGATACGAGCAGTACTTC. The encoded protein is CASSQDHGEGYEQYF.